Below are 30 T cell receptor beta chains sequenced from a single sample in a study of blood T cell repertoires in COVID-19. Measured with immunoSEQ multiplex PCR; TCRdb has only the in-frame clones, and not every one. The table records over 200,000 clones, 80% to 90% of them present only once. Sequenced sample: peripheral blood. Receptors originate from a man at least 80 years old with acute or convalescent COVID-19.

The gene calls are TRBV18 and TRBJ2-2; D call uncertain. V lost 3 bases and J lost 1, with 3 bases in between. The CDR3 has 13 amino acids. Germline V gives CDR1 KGHSH, CDR2 LQKENI. The CDR3 DNA is TGTGCCAGCTCACCTATGAACACCGGGGAGCTGTTTTTT. Its translation: CASSPMNTGELFF.

Points on this clone: A read error may produce the germline difference seen at one junction end. The rearrangement links TRBV7-2 to TRBJ2-3, with D maybe TRBD2 (6 bases). The CDR3 loop spans 16 amino acids. CDR1 SGHTA and CDR2 FQGNSA come from the germline V gene. The CDR3 region is CASSIATGGEPDTQYF. The CDR3 DNA follows: TGTGCCAGCAGCATAGCGACCGGAGGGGAGCCAGATACGCAGTATTTT.

The gene calls are TRBV6-4 and TRBJ2-2, with a weak D call TRBD1 (6 bases). CDR1 and CDR2 from the germline V gene are MRHNA and SNTAGT. With 5 bases removed from V and 3 bases from J, the gap between germline ends came to 10 bases. The CDR3 totals 14 residues. The CDR3 DNA reads TGTGCCAGCAGTACCGGACAGTACACCGGGGAGCTGTTTTTT. Translation gives CASSTGQYTGELFF.

V gene TRBV2 combines with J gene TRBJ2-4; possible D gene TRBD2, 5 bases. The V gene lost 3 bases and the J gene lost 3 bases, with 12 bases spanning the gap. CDR3 length: 15 amino acids. CDR1 and CDR2 from the germline V gene are SNHLY and FYNNEI. The CDR3 region has the DNA TGTGCCAGCAGTGATCTAGCTGCGGGCAAAAACATTCAGTACTTC. It translates to CASSDLAAGKNIQYF.

CDR3 nucleotide sequence: TGTGCCAGCAGCGGGACAGGGGGGAATCAGCCCCAGCATTTT. Translated, it gives CASSGTGGNQPQHF. The genes are TRBV5-5 and TRBJ1-5, with 11 bases lining up with TRBD1. CDR1 and CDR2 from the germline V gene are SGHKS and YYEKEE (reference sequence). The CDR3 runs 14 residues. J was trimmed by 4 bases and V by 4 bases; bases with no gene match: 1.

The chain carries TRBV9 and TRBJ2-6, with D possibly TRBD2 on 6 matching bases. Deletions cut 6 bases from V and 3 bases from J, with 19 bases between. The CDR3 is made up of 17 amino acids. Germline loops: CDR1 SGDLS, CDR2 YYNGEE. The CDR3, as DNA: TGTGCCAGCACCAAAGTCGGGAGTTCAGATGGGGCCAACGTCCTGACTTTC. Amino acid sequence: CASTKVGSSDGANVLTF.

V usage is TRBV24-1 and J usage is TRBJ2-2, with 8 bases lining up with TRBD2. Looked up from germline, CDR1 is KGHDR and CDR2 is SFDVKD. The CDR3 runs 19 residues. After removal of 5 bases from V and 7 bases from J, the junction contained 20 bases not matched to a gene. The CDR3 DNA is TGTGCCACCAGTGGATCCCCCAGGAAGCGGGGGAGAACGGACGGGGAGCTGTTTTTT. Protein product: CATSGSPRKRGRTDGELFF.

The chain recombines TRBV27 with TRBJ1-3, with D unclear. CDR3 size: 15 residues. In germline, CDR1 is MNHEY, CDR2 SMNVEV (reference sequence). V dropped 6 bases and J dropped 0 bases, with 12 bases sitting between them. The CDR3 region is CASSLKIGSGNTIYF. The CDR3 bases are TGTGCCAGCAGCCTCAAGATCGGCTCTGGAAACACCATATATTTT.

The chain carries TRBV10-3 and TRBJ2-7; 10 positions match TRBD2. The V segment lost 4 bases and the J segment 0 bases; nucleotides outside the gene matches: 3. The CDR3 runs 15 residues. The V gene's germline CDR1 is ENHRY and CDR2 SYGVKD. The CDR3 DNA reads as TGTGCCATCAGTGCGACTAGCGGGCACTCCTACGAGCAGTACTTC. The encoded protein is CAISATSGHSYEQYF.

The V call is TRBV6-5, the J call TRBJ2-7; 7 bases are a match to TRBD1. V was clipped by 6 bases and J by 2 bases; unmatched bases: 4. The CDR3 spans 13 residues. The germline V gene has CDR1 MNHEY and CDR2 SVGAGI. The CDR3 here is CASSQGQPYEQYV. The CDR3 DNA reads as TGTGCCAGCAGCCAGGGACAGCCCTACGAGCAGTACGTC.

The rearrangement uses TRBV2 and TRBJ2-7; TRBD2 aligns across 7 bases. This CDR3 comprises 16 residues. Germline CDR1 reads SNHLY; CDR2 reads FYNNEI. V lost 3 bases, J lost 0 bases, and 8 bases stayed unmatched. The CDR3 DNA reads TGTGCCAGCAGTGAGTCTAGCGGTCGTAGCTCCTACGAGCAGTACGTC. This translates into CASSESSGRSSYEQYV.

This clone was seen just once. V is TRBV4-1 and J is TRBJ1-2; 7 bases fit TRBD1. CDR1 MGHRA and CDR2 YSYEKL come from the germline V gene. J gave up 4 bases and V 0 bases, and 5 bases lay outside the gene matches. The CDR3 is 15 residues long. Written as DNA, the CDR3 is TGCGCCAGCAGCCAAGATCTACAGGGGATCTATGGCTACACCTTC. Its protein is CASSQDLQGIYGYTF.

This clone has only a few counts. The chain couples TRBV27 to TRBJ2-3; 10 nucleotides agree with TRBD1. Germline V CDR1 and CDR2: MNHEY, SMNVEV (reference sequence). With V trimmed by 6 bases and J by 5 bases, 8 bases remained unmatched. The length of the CDR3 is 15 residues. The CDR3 DNA sequence: TGTGCCAGCAGGACGACAGGGGGCCTTCTAGATACGCAGTATTTT. Translating it yields CASRTTGGLLDTQYF.

The genes are TRBV12-3 or TRBV12-4 and TRBJ1-1; 9 positions match TRBD1. V trimming: 7 bases; J trimming: 11 bases; junction bases outside the gene matches: 8. CDR3 size: 12 residues. The DNA for the CDR3 is TGTGCCAGCATTCTCGGGACAGGGAGTGCTTTCTTT. Translated, it gives CASILGTGSAFF.

This chain joins TRBV18 and TRBJ2-3, with D uncertain. CDR1 and CDR2 from the germline V gene are KGHSH and LQKENI. The CDR3 consists of 13 residues. Trimming cost V 3 bases and J 2 bases, with 6 bases left between them. The CDR3 is CASSPLDTDTQYF. CDR3 DNA: TGTGCCAGCTCACCCCTAGACACAGATACGCAGTATTTT.

The gene calls are TRBV2 and TRBJ2-1; 10 bases align to TRBD2. The CDR3 extends over 15 amino acids. The trim removed 6 bases at V and 0 bases at J, leaving 2 bases unmatched. Per the germline V gene, CDR1 is SNHLY and CDR2 is FYNNEI. The CDR3 loop reads CASRGLASSYNEQFF. The CDR3 DNA follows: TGTGCCAGCAGGGGACTAGCGTCCTCCTACAATGAGCAGTTCTTC.

V gene TRBV11-2 combines with J gene TRBJ2-1, with 9 bases identical to TRBD2. J lost 6 bases, V lost 3 bases, and 9 bases had no gene match. CDR1 is SGHAT, CDR2 FQNNGV, per germline. The CDR3 consists of 16 residues. The CDR3 nucleotides read TGTGCCAGCAGCTTGGAAGCGGGAGGCCTATCCAATGAGCAGTTCTTC. It specifies CASSLEAGGLSNEQFF.

The V and J genes are TRBV5-5 and TRBJ1-2, with D possibly TRBD1 on 5 matching bases. There are 15 residues in the CDR3. V was trimmed by 2 bases and J by 3 bases, leaving 14 bases between them. CDR1 and CDR2 (germline): SGHKS, YYEKEE (reference sequence). DNA for the CDR3: TGTGCCAGCAGCTTTAGTACCAGGGTAGACTATGGCTACACCTTC. As protein: CASSFSTRVDYGYTF.

The chain carries TRBV7-3 and TRBJ2-3, with a tentative D call TRBD1 (6 bases). The germline V gene has CDR1 SGHTA and CDR2 FQGTGA. The CDR3 spans 14 residues. V was pared by 4 bases and J by 4 bases, with 12 bases between. The CDR3 nucleotides are TGTGCCAGCAGCTACAGGGACAAAGCAGATACGCAGTATTTT. Amino acid sequence: CASSYRDKADTQYF.

V is TRBV12-3 or TRBV12-4 and J is TRBJ2-1; D perhaps matches TRBD2 (5 bases). The CDR3 runs 11 residues. V was clipped by 2 bases and J by 12 bases, with 8 bases between them. Here the CDR3 reads CASSLRRAQFF. The CDR3 nucleotides are TGTGCCAGCAGTTTAAGGCGGGCGCAGTTCTTC.

The CDR3 loop is CASSLASVDKLFF. CDR3 DNA sequence: TGTGCCAGCAGTTTAGCGTCGGTCGATAAACTGTTTTTT. The rearrangement links TRBV12-3 or TRBV12-4 to TRBJ1-4, with D unclear. The CDR3 has 13 amino acids. The V gene lost 0 bases and the J gene lost 11 bases, with 10 bases spanning the gap.

V is TRBV12-3 or TRBV12-4 and J is TRBJ1-1; tentatively, D is TRBD1 (5 bases). The CDR3 sequence is 13 residues long. V was cut by 5 bases and J by 4 bases, with 11 bases left in between. The CDR3 nucleotides read TGTGCCAGCAGTGCCAGGGAAAGCACTGAAGCTTTCTTT. This sequence encodes CASSARESTEAFF.

This chain links TRBV29-1 with TRBJ1-2; perhaps TRBD1 as D (5 bases). With 4 bases removed from V and 6 bases from J, the gap between germline ends came to 12 bases. The CDR3 is 12 amino acids. CDR1 and CDR2 (germline): SQVTM, ANQGSEA. In DNA, the CDR3 is TGCAGCGTTGTTCCAGGGATCGATGGCTACACCTTC. It encodes CSVVPGIDGYTF.

The chain couples TRBV30 to TRBJ1-3; perhaps TRBD1 as D (6 bases). The CDR3 length is 14 residues. The germline CDR1 and CDR2 sequences are GTSNPN and SVGIG (reference sequence). V was shortened by 5 bases and J by 4 bases, with 15 bases between the two germline ends. This chain's CDR3 is CAWDVGATGNTIYF. CDR3 nucleotides: TGTGCCTGGGATGTGGGGGCGACGGGAAACACCATATATTTT.

This clone was seen a few times. This chain joins TRBV2 and TRBJ2-2; D may be TRBD2 (5 bases). Trimming left V 7 bases short and J 1 base short, with 13 bases between. The CDR3 sequence is 15 residues long. In germline, CDR1 is SNHLY, CDR2 FYNNEI. CDR3 in amino acids: CASTFRGENTGELFF. Here the CDR3 DNA reads TGTGCCAGCACCTTTCGGGGAGAGAACACCGGGGAGCTGTTTTTT.

This clone was observed a few times. The rearrangement uses TRBV6-5 and TRBJ1-2, with D perhaps TRBD1 (6 bases). The CDR3 has 14 amino acids. Germline values: CDR1 MNHEY, CDR2 SVGAGI. With 7 bases removed from V and 4 bases from J, the gap between germline ends came to 16 bases. CDR3 in amino acids: CASTEEGGGYGYTF. CDR3 nucleotides: TGTGCCAGCACCGAGGAGGGGGGGGGCTATGGCTACACCTTC.

The chain is built from TRBV6-2 or TRBV6-3 and TRBJ2-3; 8 bases agree with TRBD1. The CDR3 covers 16 residues. The ends lost 6 bases at V and 1 base at J; junction bases unmatched: 9. Germline CDR1 and CDR2: MNHEY and SVGEGT. CDR3 bases: TGTGCCAGCAGCCTAAACGGACAGGGTGGCACAGATACGCAGTATTTT. It encodes CASSLNGQGGTDTQYF.

V gene TRBV19 combines with J gene TRBJ1-2, with D perhaps TRBD1 (6 bases). The germline CDR1 and CDR2 sequences are LNHDA and SQIVND (reference sequence). The CDR3 is made up of 13 amino acids. V lost 10 bases and J 6 bases, leaving 18 bases between the germline ends. This chain's CDR3 is CATHSQGFDGYTF. The CDR3 DNA reads as TGTGCCACCCACTCACAGGGTTTCGATGGCTACACCTTC. Based on the CDR3 plus reference TRBV19 and TRBJ1-2, the full variable domain is DGGITQSPKYLFRKEGQNVTLSCEQNLNHDAMYWYRQDPGQGLRLIYYSQIVNDFQKGDIAEGYSVSREKKESFPLTVTSAQKNPTAFYLCATHSQGFDGYTFGSGTRLTVV.

This clone showed up just a few times. DNA of the CDR3: TGTGCCAGCAGTTCGCAGGGCCAGCCCCAGCATTTT. Protein: CASSSQGQPQHF. The rearrangement links TRBV28 to TRBJ1-5; maybe TRBD1 (5 bases). The V and J ends lost 4 bases and 7 bases respectively, with 8 bases between them. From germline, CDR1 is MDHEN and CDR2 SYDVKM. This CDR3 contains 12 residues.

The chain employs TRBV6-5 and TRBJ2-7; the match to TRBD1 covers 10 bases. Germline CDR1 MNHEY, CDR2 SVGAGI. This CDR3 is built from 14 residues. Losses at the gene ends were 6 bases for V and 1 base for J; bases not matched to a gene: 3. The CDR3 protein is CASRRDRGSYEQYF. CDR3 in DNA: TGTGCCAGCAGAAGGGACAGGGGATCCTACGAGCAGTACTTC.